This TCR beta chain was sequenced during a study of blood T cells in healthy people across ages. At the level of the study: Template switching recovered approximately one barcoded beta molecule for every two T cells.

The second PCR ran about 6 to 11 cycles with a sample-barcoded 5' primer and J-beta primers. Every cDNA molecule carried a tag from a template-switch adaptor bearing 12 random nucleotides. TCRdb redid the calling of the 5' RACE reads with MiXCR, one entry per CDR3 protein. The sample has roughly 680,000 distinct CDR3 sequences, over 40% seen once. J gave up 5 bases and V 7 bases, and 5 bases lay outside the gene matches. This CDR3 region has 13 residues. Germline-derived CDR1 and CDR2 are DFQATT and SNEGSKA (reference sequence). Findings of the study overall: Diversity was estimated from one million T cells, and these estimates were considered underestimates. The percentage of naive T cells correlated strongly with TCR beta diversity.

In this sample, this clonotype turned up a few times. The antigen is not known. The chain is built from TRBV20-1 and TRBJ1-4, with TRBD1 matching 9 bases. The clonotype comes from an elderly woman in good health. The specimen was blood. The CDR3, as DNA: TGCAGTGTCACCGGGACAGGGAATGAAAAACTGTTTTTT. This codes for CSVTGTGNEKLFF.